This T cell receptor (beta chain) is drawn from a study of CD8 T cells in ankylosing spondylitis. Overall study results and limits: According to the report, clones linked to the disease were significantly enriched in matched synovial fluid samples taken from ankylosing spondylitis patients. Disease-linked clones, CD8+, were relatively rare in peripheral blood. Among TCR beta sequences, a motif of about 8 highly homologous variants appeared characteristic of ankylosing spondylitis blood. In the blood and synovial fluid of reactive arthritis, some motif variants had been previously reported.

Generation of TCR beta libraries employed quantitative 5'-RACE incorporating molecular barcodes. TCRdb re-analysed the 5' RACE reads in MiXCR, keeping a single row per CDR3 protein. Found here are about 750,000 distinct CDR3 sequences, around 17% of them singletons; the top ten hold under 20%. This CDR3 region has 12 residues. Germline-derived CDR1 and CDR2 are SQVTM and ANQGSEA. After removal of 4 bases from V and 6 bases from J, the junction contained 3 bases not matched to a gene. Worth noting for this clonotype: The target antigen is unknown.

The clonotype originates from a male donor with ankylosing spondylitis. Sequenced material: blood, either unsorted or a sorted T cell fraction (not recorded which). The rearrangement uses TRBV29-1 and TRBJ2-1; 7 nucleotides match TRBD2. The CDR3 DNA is TGCAGCGTTGCGGGCGGGAGCAATGAGCAGTTCTTC. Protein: CSVAGGSNEQFF.